The clone carrying this T cell receptor beta chain was detected a few times. These data are taken from a study of cytomegalovirus exposure and HLA in healthy donors. The length of the CDR3 is 16 residues. With 4 bases clipped from V and 6 bases from J, the junction kept 8 bases outside the gene matches. Germline lookup yields CDR1 MNHEY and CDR2 SMNVEV (reference sequence). Amplification used 60 Vbeta primers and 13 Jbeta primers. The assay was immunoSEQ multiplex PCR, and TCRdb's table has in-frame clones only and misses some. Here the sample spans approximately 120,000 clones, more than 75% being singletons.

V usage is TRBV27 and J usage is TRBJ1-6; 8 bases are shared with TRBD1. The sample taken for sequencing was PBMCs. The sequence came from a woman between 40 and 55 years old in good health and CMV-seropositive. The CDR3 DNA sequence: TGTGCCAGCAGTTCAACTGCCGGGACAGGTAATTCACCCCTCCACTTT. Translation: CASSSTAGTGNSPLHF.